These 5 T cell receptor beta chains share one sample of origin, sequenced in a study of blood T cells in healthy people across ages. A J-beta primer mix and a sample-barcoded 5' primer were used in a second PCR of about 7 to 12 cycles. From the 5' RACE reads, TCRdb called clonotypes with MiXCR, one entry per CDR3 protein. The sample lists some 790,000 distinct CDR3 sequences; 25% to 30% were seen once. The sequenced sample consisted of blood. The origin of the receptors is a woman older than 75 in good health.

This clonotype appeared a few times. V is TRBV2 and J is TRBJ1-6; tentative D call: TRBD1 (5 bases). The CDR3 is 13 amino acids. Germline V gene lookup returns CDR1 SNHLY and CDR2 FYNNEI. The V gene lost 6 bases and the J gene lost 9 bases, with 12 bases spanning the gap. CDR3 bases: TGTGCCAGCAGAACGGGACTCCCTTCACCCCTCCACTTT. It codes for CASRTGLPSPLHF.

Of note for this clonotype: This may stem from a read error, because a much larger clone lies one nucleotide away. The chain combines TRBV12-3 or TRBV12-4 with TRBJ2-3, with D maybe TRBD1 (6 bases). The CDR3 contains 12 residues. The CDR3 nucleotides are TGTGCCGGCAGTTCACAGGGAGATACGCAGTATTTT. Translating gives CAGSSQGDTQYF.

Many counts were recorded for this clonotype. The DNA for the CDR3 is TGTGCCAGCAGCCTCCTACCCCGGGGCGAGCAGTACTTC. It translates to CASSLLPRGEQYF. V is TRBV12-3 or TRBV12-4 and J is TRBJ2-7, with D perhaps matching TRBD2 (5 bases). V gave up 6 bases and J gave up 6 bases, with 15 bases separating them. The CDR3 contains 13 residues.

Notes on this clonotype: The junction and the germline gene differ at one end; a read error may be behind it. The CDR3 loop is CASSSGDNSPPHF. CDR3 DNA sequence: TGTGCCAGCAGTTCAGGGGATAATTCACCCCCCCACTTT. This chain uses TRBV12-3 or TRBV12-4 with TRBJ1-6; D perhaps matches TRBD1 (6 bases). The CDR3 consists of 13 residues.

This chain uses TRBV12-3 or TRBV12-4 with TRBJ2-1; possibly TRBD2 for D (6 bases). The CDR3 is 14 amino acids. The V and J ends lost 4 bases and 9 bases respectively, with 16 bases between them. CDR3 in amino acids: CASSSEGPGGEQFF. CDR3 DNA sequence: TGTGCCAGCAGTTCGGAGGGCCCCGGGGGTGAGCAGTTCTTC.